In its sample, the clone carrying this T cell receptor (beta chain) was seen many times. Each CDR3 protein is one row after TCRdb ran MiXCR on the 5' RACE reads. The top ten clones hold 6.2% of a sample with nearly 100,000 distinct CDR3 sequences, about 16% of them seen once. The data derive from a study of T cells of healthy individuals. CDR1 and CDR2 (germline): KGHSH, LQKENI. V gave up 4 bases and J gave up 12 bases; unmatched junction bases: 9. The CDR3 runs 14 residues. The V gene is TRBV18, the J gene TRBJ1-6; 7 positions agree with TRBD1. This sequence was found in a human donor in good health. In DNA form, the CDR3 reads TGTGCCAGCTCACGACAGGGATTGCCCGAACCCCTCCACTTT. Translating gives CASSRQGLPEPLHF.